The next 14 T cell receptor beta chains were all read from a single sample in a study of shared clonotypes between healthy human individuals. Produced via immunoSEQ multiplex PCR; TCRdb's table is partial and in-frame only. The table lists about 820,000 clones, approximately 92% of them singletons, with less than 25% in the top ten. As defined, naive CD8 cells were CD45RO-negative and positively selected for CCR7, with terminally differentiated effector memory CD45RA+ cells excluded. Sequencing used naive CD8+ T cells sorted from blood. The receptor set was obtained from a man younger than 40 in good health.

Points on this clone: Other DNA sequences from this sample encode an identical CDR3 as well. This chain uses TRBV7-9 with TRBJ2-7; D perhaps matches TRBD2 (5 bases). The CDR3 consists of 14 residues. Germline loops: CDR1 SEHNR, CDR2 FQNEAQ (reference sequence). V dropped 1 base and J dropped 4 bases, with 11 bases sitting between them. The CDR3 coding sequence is TGTGCCAGCAGCTTAGTGGCAGGCGGGTACGAGCAGTACTTC. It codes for CASSLVAGGYEQYF.

CDR3 nucleotide sequence: TGTGCCAGCAGTTTAAGGGACAGGAGCTCTGGGGCCAACGTCCTGACTTTC. Translating it yields CASSLRDRSSGANVLTF. The V call is TRBV28, the J call TRBJ2-6, with 8 bases matching TRBD1. The germline gives CDR1 MDHEN, CDR2 SYDVKM. CDR3 length: 17 residues. V lost 2 bases, J lost 0 bases, and 3 bases stayed unmatched.

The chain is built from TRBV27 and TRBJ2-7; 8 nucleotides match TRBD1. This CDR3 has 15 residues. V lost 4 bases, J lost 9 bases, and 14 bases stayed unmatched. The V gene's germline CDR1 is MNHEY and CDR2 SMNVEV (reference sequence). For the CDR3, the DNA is TGTGCCAGCAGTTCGGCCGGGACAGGATTCTACAGGCAGTACTTC. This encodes CASSSAGTGFYRQYF.

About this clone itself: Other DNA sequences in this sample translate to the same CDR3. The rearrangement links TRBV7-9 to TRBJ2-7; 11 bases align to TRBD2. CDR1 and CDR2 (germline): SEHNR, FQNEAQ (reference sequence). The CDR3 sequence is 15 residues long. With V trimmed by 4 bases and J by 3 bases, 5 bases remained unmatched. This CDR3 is CASSSTSGSIYEQYF. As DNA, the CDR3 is TGTGCCAGCAGCTCCACTAGCGGGAGCATCTACGAGCAGTACTTC.

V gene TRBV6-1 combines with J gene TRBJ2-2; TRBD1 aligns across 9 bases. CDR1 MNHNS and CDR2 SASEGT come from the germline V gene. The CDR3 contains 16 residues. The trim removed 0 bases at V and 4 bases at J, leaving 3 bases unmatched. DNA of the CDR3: TGTGCCAGCAGTGAAGCCAGGACAGGGGTCACCGGGGAGCTGTTTTTT. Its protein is CASSEARTGVTGELFF.

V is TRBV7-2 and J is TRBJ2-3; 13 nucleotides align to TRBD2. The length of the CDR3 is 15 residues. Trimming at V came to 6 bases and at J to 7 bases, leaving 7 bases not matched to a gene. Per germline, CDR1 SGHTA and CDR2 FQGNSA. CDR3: CASRQGLAGLYTQYF. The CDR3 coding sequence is TGTGCCAGCAGACAGGGACTAGCGGGACTGTATACGCAGTATTTT.

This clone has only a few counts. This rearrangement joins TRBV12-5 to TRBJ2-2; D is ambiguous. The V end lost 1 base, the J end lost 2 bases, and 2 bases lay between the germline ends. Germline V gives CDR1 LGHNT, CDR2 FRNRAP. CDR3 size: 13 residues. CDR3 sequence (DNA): TGTGCTAGTGGTTTGGACAACACCGGGGAGCTGTTTTTT. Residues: CASGLDNTGELFF.

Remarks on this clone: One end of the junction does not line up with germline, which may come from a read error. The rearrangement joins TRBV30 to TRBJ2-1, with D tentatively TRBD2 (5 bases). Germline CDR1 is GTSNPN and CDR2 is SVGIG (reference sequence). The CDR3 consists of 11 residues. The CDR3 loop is CAGSSYNEQFF. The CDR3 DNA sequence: TGTGCCGGGAGCTCCTACAATGAGCAGTTCTTC.

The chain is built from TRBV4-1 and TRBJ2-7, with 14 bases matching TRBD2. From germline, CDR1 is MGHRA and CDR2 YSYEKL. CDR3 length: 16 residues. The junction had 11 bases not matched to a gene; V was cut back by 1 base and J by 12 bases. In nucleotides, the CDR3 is TGCGCCAGCAGCCAAGCGGAGGCGGGACTAGCGGGAGATGGGTACTTC. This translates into CASSQAEAGLAGDGYF.

CDR3 sequence reads: CASSDGLAAYNEQFF. The CDR3 region has the DNA TGTGCCAGCAGCGATGGACTAGCGGCCTACAATGAGCAGTTCTTC. The gene calls are TRBV9 and TRBJ2-1; 10 bases are shared with TRBD2. Germline CDR1 SGDLS, CDR2 YYNGEE. V lost 3 bases to trimming and J lost 2 bases; unmatched junction nucleotides: 2. The CDR3 sequence is 15 residues long.

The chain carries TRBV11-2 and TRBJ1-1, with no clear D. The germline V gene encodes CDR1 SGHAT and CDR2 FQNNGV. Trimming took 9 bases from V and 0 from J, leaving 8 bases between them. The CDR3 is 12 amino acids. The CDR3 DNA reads TGTGCCAGTCGCACCTTGAACACTGAAGCTTTCTTT. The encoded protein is CASRTLNTEAFF.

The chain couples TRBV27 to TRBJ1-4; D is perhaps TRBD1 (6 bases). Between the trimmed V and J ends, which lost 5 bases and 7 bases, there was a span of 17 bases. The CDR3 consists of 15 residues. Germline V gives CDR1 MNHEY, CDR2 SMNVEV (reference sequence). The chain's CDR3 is CASSINRDGVEKLFF. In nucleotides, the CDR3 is TGTGCCAGCAGTATAAACAGGGACGGAGTTGAAAAACTGTTTTTT.

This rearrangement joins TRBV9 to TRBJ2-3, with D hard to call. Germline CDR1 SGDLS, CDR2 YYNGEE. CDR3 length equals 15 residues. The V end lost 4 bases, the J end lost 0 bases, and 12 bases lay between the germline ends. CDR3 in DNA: TGTGCCAGCAGCCCACCGACAACTAGCACAGATACGCAGTATTTT. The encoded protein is CASSPPTTSTDTQYF.

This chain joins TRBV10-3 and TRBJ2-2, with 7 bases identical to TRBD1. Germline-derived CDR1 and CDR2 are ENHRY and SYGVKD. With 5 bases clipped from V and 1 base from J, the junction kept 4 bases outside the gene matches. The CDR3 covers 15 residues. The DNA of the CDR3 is TGTGCCATCAGTCGGTGGACAGGGAACACCGGGGAGCTGTTTTTT. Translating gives CAISRWTGNTGELFF.